This TCR beta chain was obtained from a study of blood T cell repertoires in COVID-19. The overall study: The United States, Italy and Spain were the sources of the acute and convalescent COVID-19 samples. The cDNA or gDNA used as material had been derived from T cells, B-cell-depleted T cells, or PBMCs.

V trimming: 0 bases; J trimming: 2 bases; junction bases outside the gene matches: 5. This CDR3 spans 17 amino acids. In germline, CDR1 is LNHDA, CDR2 SQIVND (reference sequence). Original processing notes: Estimated nucleated cell counts came from reference gene primer amplification. TCRdb's copy holds only in-frame clones and misses some; the assay was immunoSEQ multiplex PCR. V and J calls and clone size come straight from that table; D and trimming were deduced from the DNA. The sample holds about 95,000 clones, about 93% seen once. Material: peripheral blood. The receptor comes from a woman between 45 and 65 years old in a cohort sampled during active COVID-19. The chain uses TRBV19 and TRBJ2-5, with TRBD1 matching 11 bases. This CDR3 reads CASSIDLGTGGQETQYF. CDR3 nucleotides: TGTGCCAGTAGTATAGATCTCGGGACAGGGGGACAAGAGACCCAGTACTTC. Using reference TRBV19 and TRBJ2-5 for the parts outside the CDR3, the full variable domain is DGGITQSPKYLFRKEGQNVTLSCEQNLNHDAMYWYRQDPGQGLRLIYYSQIVNDFQKGDIAEGYSVSREKKESFPLTVTSAQKNPTAFYLCASSIDLGTGGQETQYFGPGTRLLVL.